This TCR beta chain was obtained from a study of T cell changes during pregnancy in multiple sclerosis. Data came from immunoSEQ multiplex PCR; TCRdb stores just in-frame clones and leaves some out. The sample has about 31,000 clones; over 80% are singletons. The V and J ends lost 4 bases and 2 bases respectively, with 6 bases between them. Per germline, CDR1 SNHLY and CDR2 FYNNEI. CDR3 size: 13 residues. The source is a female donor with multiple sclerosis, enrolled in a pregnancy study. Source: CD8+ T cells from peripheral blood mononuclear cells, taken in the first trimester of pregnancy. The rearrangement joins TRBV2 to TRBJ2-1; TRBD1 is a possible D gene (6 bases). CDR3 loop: CASSGQAYNEQFF. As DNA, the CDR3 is TGTGCCAGCAGTGGACAGGCCTACAATGAGCAGTTCTTC. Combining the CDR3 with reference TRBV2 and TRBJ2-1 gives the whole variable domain EPEVTQTPSHQVTQMGQEVILRCVPISNHLYFYWYRQILGQKVEFLVSFYNNEISEKSEIFDDQFSVERPDGSNFTLKIRSTKLEDSAMYFCASSGQAYNEQFFGPGTRLTVL.